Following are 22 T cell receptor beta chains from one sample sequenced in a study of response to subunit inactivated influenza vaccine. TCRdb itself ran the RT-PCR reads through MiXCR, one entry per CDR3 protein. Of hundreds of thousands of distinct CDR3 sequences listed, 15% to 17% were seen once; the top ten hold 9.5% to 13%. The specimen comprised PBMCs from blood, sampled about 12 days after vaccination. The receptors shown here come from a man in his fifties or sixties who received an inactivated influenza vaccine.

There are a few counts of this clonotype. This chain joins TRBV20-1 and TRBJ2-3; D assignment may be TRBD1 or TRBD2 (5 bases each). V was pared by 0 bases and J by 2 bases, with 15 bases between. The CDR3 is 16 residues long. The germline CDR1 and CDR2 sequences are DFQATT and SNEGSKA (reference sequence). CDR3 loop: CSARDVEGPPTDTQYF. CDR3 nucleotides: TGCAGTGCTAGAGATGTTGAGGGGCCCCCCACAGATACGCAGTATTTT.

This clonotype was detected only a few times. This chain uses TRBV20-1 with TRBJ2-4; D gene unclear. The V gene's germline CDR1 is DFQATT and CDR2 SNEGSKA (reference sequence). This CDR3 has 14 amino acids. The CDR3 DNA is TGCAGCAACGGGCCTTACCGAGCCAAAAACATTCAGTACTTC. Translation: CSNGPYRAKNIQYF.

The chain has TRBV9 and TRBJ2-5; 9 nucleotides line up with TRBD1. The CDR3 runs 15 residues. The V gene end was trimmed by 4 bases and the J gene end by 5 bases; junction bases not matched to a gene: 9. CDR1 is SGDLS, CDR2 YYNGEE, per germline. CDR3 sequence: CASSIGTGFGETQYF. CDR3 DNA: TGTGCCAGCAGCATCGGGACAGGGTTTGGGGAGACCCAGTACTTC.

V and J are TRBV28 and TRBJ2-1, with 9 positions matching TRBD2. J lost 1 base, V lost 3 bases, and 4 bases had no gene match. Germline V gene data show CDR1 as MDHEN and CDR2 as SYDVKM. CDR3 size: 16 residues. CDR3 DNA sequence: TGTGCCAGCAGTTTGCCTAGCGGGATTTCCTACAATGAGCAGTTCTTC. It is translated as CASSLPSGISYNEQFF.

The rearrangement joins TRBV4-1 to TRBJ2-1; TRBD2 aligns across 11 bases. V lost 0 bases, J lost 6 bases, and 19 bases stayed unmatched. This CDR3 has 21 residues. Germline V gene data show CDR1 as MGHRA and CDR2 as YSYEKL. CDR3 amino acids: CASSQDDLASGRITTINEQFF. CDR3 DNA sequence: TGCGCCAGCAGCCAAGATGATTTAGCTAGCGGGAGGATAACGACGATCAATGAGCAGTTCTTC.

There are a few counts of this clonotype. The CDR3 protein is CASSLLSDTDTQYF. CDR3 coding DNA: TGTGCCAGCAGCTTGCTTAGTGATACAGATACGCAGTATTTT. The rearrangement links TRBV7-2 to TRBJ2-3; no clear D. Germline-derived CDR1 and CDR2 are SGHTA and FQGNSA. The CDR3 has 14 amino acids. V was shortened by 3 bases and J by 3 bases, with 10 bases between the two germline ends.

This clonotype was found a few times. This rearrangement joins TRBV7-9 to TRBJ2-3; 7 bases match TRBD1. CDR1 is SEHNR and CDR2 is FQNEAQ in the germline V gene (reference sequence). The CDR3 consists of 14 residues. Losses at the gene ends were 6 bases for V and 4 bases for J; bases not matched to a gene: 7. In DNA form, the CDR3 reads TGTGCCAGCAGTCTACAGGGGCAGGCAGATACGCAGTATTTT. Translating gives CASSLQGQADTQYF.

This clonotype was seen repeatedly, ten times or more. The CDR3 loop is CASSGGQGARVTGELFF. The CDR3 nucleotides are TGTGCCAGCAGCGGAGGACAGGGGGCGAGGGTTACCGGGGAGCTGTTTTTT. V and J are TRBV5-5 and TRBJ2-2; 11 nucleotides line up with TRBD1. V gave up 4 bases and J gave up 5 bases; unmatched junction bases: 10. Germline V lookup: CDR1 SGHKS, CDR2 YYEKEE (reference sequence). The length of the CDR3 is 17 residues. Combining the CDR3 with reference TRBV5-5 and TRBJ2-2 gives the whole variable domain DAGVTQSPTHLIKTRGQQVTLRCSPISGHKSVSWYQQVLGQGPQFIFQYYEKEERGRGNFPDRFSARQFPNYSSELNVNALLLGDSALYLCASSGGQGARVTGELFFGEGSRLTVL.

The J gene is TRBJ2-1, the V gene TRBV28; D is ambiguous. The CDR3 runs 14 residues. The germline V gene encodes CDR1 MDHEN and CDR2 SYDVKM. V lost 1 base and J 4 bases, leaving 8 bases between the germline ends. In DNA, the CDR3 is TGTGCCAGCAGTTTATCCGACGGTTACAATGAGCAGTTCTTC. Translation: CASSLSDGYNEQFF.

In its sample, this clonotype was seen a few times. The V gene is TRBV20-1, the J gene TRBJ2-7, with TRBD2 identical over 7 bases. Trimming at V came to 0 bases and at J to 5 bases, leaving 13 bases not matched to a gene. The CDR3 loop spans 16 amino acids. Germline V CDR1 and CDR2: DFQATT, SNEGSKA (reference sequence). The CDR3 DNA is TGCAGTGCTAGAGATACGGGGGAGGGCCGTCGGCACGAGCAGTACTTC. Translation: CSARDTGEGRRHEQYF.

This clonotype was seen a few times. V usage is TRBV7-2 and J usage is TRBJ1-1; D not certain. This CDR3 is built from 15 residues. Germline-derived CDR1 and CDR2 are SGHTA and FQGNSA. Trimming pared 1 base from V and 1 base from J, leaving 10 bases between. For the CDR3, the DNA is TGTGCCAGCAGCTTAGTCGAGGGCCAGAACACTGAAGCTTTCTTT. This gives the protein CASSLVEGQNTEAFF.

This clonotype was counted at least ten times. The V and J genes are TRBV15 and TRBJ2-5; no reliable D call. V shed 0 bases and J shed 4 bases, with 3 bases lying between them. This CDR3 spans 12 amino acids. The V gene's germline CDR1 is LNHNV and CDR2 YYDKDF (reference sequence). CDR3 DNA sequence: TGTGCCACCAGCAGAGAAGGAGAGACCCAGTACTTC. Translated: CATSREGETQYF. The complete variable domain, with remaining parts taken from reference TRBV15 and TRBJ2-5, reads DAMVIQNPRYQVTQFGKPVTLSCSQTLNHNVMYWYQQKSSQAPKLLFHYYDKDFNNEADTPDNFQSRRPNTSFCFLDIRSPGLGDTAMYLCATSREGETQYFGPGTRLLVL.

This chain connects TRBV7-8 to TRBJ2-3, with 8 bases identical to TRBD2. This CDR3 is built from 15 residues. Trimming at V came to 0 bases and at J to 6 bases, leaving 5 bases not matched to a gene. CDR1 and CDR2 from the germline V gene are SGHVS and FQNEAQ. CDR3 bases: TGTGCCAGCAGCTTAGCGAGCGGGGGTATTGATACGCAGTATTTT. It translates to CASSLASGGIDTQYF.

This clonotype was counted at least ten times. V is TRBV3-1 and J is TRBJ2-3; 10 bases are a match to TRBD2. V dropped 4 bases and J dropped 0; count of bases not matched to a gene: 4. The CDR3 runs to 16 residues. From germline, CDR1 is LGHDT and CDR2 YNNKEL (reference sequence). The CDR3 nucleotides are TGTGCCAGCAGCCCTTGGACTAGCGGTAGCACAGATACGCAGTATTTT. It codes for CASSPWTSGSTDTQYF.

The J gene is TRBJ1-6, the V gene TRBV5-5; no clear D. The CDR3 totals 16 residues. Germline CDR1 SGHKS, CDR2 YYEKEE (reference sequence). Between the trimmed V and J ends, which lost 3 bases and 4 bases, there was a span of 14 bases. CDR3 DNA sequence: TGTGCCAGCAGCTCTATGGGGAAGGAATATAATTCACCCCTCCACTTT. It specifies CASSSMGKEYNSPLHF.

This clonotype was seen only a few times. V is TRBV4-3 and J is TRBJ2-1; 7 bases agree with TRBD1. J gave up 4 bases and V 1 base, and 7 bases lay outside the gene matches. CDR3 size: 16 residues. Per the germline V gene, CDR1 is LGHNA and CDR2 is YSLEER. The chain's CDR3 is CASSQGGGRSYNEQFF. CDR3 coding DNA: TGCGCCAGCAGCCAAGGAGGGGGCCGGTCTTACAATGAGCAGTTCTTC.

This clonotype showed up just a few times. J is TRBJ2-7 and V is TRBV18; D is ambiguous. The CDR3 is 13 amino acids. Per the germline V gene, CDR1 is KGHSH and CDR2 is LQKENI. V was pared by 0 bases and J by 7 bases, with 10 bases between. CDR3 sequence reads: CASSPPQSGEQYF. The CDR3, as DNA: TGTGCCAGCTCACCACCGCAGTCCGGGGAGCAGTACTTC.

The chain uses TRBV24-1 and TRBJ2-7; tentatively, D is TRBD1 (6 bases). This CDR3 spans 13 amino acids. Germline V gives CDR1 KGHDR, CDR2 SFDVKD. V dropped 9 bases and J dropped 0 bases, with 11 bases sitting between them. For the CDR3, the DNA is TGTGCCACCGGCCGCAGGGGCTCCTACGAGCAGTACTTC. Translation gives CATGRRGSYEQYF.

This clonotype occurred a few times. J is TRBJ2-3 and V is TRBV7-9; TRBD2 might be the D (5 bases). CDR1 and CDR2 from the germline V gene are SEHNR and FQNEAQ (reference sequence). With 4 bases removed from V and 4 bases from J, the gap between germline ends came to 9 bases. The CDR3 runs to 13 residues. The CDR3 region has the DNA TGTGCCAGCAGCTCAAACGGGGCAGATACGCAGTATTTT. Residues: CASSSNGADTQYF.

The CDR3 region is CSVAGQGYGETQYF. The DNA of the CDR3 is TGCAGCGTGGCGGGACAGGGGTATGGAGAGACCCAGTACTTC. The J gene is TRBJ2-5, the V gene TRBV29-1; 10 bases fit TRBD1. There are 14 residues in the CDR3. J was trimmed by 4 bases and V by 6 bases; bases with no gene match: 8. The germline V gene encodes CDR1 SQVTM and CDR2 ANQGSEA.

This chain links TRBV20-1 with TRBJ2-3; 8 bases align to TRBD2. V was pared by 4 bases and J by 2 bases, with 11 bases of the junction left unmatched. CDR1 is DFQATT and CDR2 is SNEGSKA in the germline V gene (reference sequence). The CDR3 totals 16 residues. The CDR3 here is CSANPLAGGFTDTQYF. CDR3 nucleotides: TGCAGTGCTAACCCGTTGGCGGGGGGTTTCACAGATACGCAGTATTTT.

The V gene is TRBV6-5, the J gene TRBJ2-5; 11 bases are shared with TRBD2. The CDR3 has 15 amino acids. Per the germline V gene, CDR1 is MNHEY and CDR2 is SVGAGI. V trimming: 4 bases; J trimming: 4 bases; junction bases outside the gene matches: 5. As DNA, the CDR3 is TGTGCCAGCAGTTCTACTAGCGGGGGTTTAGAGACCCAGTACTTC. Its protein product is CASSSTSGGLETQYF.